This T cell receptor beta chain appears in the sequencing data of a study of siplizumab effects on memory and regulatory T cells. General study findings and limits: Siplizumab brought about a significant reduction in alloreactive sequences traceable to unstimulated CD4+ memory cells.

Clones were sequenced by immunoSEQ multiplex PCR, and TCRdb holds only the in-frame ones, with some missing. Here the sample spans approximately 100,000 clones, around 94% being singletons. This CDR3 has 14 amino acids. CDR1 is LNHDA, CDR2 SQIVND, per germline (reference sequence). V lost 9 bases, J lost 6 bases, and 18 bases lay in between. A word on this clone: Its antigen remains unknown.

The clonotype originates from a human donor in good health. The V and J genes are TRBV19 and TRBJ2-4, with a tentative D call TRBD1 (6 bases). Sequences were obtained from Tregs sorted from blood. The CDR3 is CASTPRQDRNIQYF. The CDR3 DNA follows: TGTGCCAGCACACCGCGACAGGATAGAAACATTCAGTACTTC.